This T cell receptor (beta chain) was sequenced in a study of cytomegalovirus exposure and HLA in healthy donors. Study findings and constraints: Association of about 17,000 TCR beta sequences with HLA alleles was found at 0.05 false discovery rate in a later analysis. Among TCR beta chains, those listed as cytomegalovirus-associated numbered roughly 150. It is likely that the observed cluster of highly shared sequence variants was a sequencing artifact.

CDR3 size: 15 residues. Germline-derived CDR1 and CDR2 are SEHNR and FQNEAQ (reference sequence). V lost 4 bases and J lost 3; bases outside the gene matches: 4. Primers: 60 Vbeta forward and 13 Jbeta reverse. The repertoire was sequenced with immunoSEQ multiplex PCR; TCRdb's copy has only in-frame clones and lacks some. The repertoire consists of 110,000 to 150,000 clones, with roughly 80% occurring once and the leading ten covering 0.95% to 1.5%. About this clone: Its target is not known.

The sample taken for sequencing was PBMCs. This TCR was sampled from a female donor in good health and CMV-seronegative. The chain combines TRBV7-9 with TRBJ2-2; 8 bases agree with TRBD1. The CDR3 sequence: CASSSRDRHTGELFF. DNA for the CDR3: TGTGCCAGCAGCTCCAGGGACAGGCACACCGGGGAGCTGTTTTTT.